Listed below are T cell receptor beta chains from one sample, sequenced in a study of CD8+CD57+ T cells in acquired aplastic anemia. TCRdb independently ran MiXCR on the reads; one entry per CDR3 protein. The sample records some 140,000 distinct CDR3 sequences, less than 45% being singletons. Sample: sorted CD4+, CD8+, or CD8+CD57+ T cells (not recorded which) from PBMCs. These receptors were collected from a human donor in good health, serving as a control. Each CDR3 is given with its conserved first and last residue. The D gene is left open where the match is weak. Some rows have no size entry. The others give once, few or many, or a class for an expanded clone.

J gene,V gene,clone size,D gene,CDR3 DNA,CDR3 protein
TRBJ1-4,TRBV29-1,-,-,TGCAGCCCCATCCCCGGGGGTGAAAAACTGTTTTTT,CSPIPGGEKLFF
TRBJ2-5,TRBV14,many,-,TGTGCCAGCAGCCAAGATCAGGGGAGAGGTCAGATCAGCCAAGAGACCCAGTACTTC,CASSQDQGRGQISQETQYF
TRBJ1-1,TRBV2,-,TRBD1,TGTGCCAGCAGTTCGGACAGGGAAGCTTTCTTT,CASSSDREAFF
TRBJ1-3,TRBV20-1,many,-,TGCAGTGCTAGGTCCACCGGCTCTGGAAACACCATATATTTT,CSARSTGSGNTIYF
TRBJ1-5,TRBV30,many,TRBD1,TGTGCCTGGGCGGACAGGGAGGGTCAGCCCCAGCATTTT,CAWADREGQPQHF
TRBJ1-2,TRBV9,-,-,TGTGCCAGCAGCGTAGGGATCCCTAACTATGGCTACACCTTC,CASSVGIPNYGYTF
TRBJ2-1,TRBV29-1,-,TRBD2,TGCAGCGTTGAACTAGCGGGCCACTCCTACAATGAGCAGTTCTTC,CSVELAGHSYNEQFF
TRBJ2-7,TRBV20-1,many,-,TGCAGTGCTAGACCCTCCCACGGGAGCTCCTACGAGCAGTACTTC,CSARPSHGSSYEQYF
TRBJ1-6,TRBV7-8,few,TRBD1,TGTGCCAGCAGTCCGGGACAGGGGCGTTCACCCCTCCACTTT,CASSPGQGRSPLHF
TRBJ2-7,TRBV7-9,-,-,TGTGCCAGCAGTCTCAGGGATTACGAGCAGTACTTC,CASSLRDYEQYF
TRBJ1-6,TRBV6-1,-,TRBD1,TGTGCCAGCAGTGAAGATGAGACAGGGAGATATAATTCACCCCTCCACTTT,CASSEDETGRYNSPLHF
TRBJ1-2,TRBV20-1,many,TRBD1,TGCAGTGCCAACACAGGGGGCCGTGGCTACACCTTC,CSANTGGRGYTF
TRBJ1-5,TRBV24-1,many,TRBD1,TGTGCCACCTTATTGAGCGGGACAGACAATCAGCCCCAGCATTTT,CATLLSGTDNQPQHF
TRBJ1-5,TRBV2,-,TRBD1,TGTGCCAGCAGCCCGGACAGGGCGAGCAATCAGCCCCAGCATTTT,CASSPDRASNQPQHF
TRBJ2-1,TRBV5-1,many,-,TGCGCCAGCAGCTTGGATCCAGGTACCGGTGAGCAGTTCTTC,CASSLDPGTGEQFF
TRBJ2-7,TRBV5-5,many,TRBD1,TGTGCCAGCAGTAACCGGGACAGGCTCTACGAGCAGTACTTC,CASSNRDRLYEQYF